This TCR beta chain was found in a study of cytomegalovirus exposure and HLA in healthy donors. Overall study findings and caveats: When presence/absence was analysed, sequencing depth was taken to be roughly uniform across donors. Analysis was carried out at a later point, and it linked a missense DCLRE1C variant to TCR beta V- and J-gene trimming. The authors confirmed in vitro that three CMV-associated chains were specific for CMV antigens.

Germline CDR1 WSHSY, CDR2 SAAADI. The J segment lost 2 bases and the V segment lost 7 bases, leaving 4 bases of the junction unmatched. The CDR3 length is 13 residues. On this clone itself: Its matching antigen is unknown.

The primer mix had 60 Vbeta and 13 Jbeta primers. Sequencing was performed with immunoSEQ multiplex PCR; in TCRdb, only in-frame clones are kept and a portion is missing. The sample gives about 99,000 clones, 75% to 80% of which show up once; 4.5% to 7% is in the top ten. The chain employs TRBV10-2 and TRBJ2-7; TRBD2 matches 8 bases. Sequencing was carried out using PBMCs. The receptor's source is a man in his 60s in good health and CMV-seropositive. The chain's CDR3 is CASMLSGAYEQYF. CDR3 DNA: TGCGCCAGCATGCTTAGCGGGGCCTACGAGCAGTACTTC.